The T cell receptor (beta chain) described here comes from a study of T cells in Graves' hyperthyroidism and ophthalmopathy. This CDR3 has 13 residues. Germline assignment: CDR1 SNHLY and CDR2 FYNNEI. The study excluded patients with uncontrolled infection, other autoimmune disease, pregnancy or lactation. The source material, RNA transcripts, was used to amplify TCR beta CDR3 regions. The study used the HTBI primer set for a first-round RT-PCR of the TCR CDR3. MiXCR, applied by TCRdb to the multiplex PCR reads, yields one record per CDR3 protein. The data show more than 300,000 distinct CDR3 sequences, with roughly 17% seen just once and approximately 30% held by the top ten. This clonotype was recorded at least ten times.

Sample: blood. The origin of this receptor is a woman aged 30 to 39 with Graves' hyperthyroidism that later progressed to Graves' ophthalmopathy. The chain couples TRBV2 to TRBJ2-1; possibly TRBD2 for D (7 bases). The CDR3 sequence is CASAGAGVGEQFF. DNA for the CDR3: TGTGCTAGCGCGGGGGCCGGCGTGGGTGAGCAGTTCTTC.